The rows below give T cell receptor beta chains drawn from one sample of a study of control samples from healthy donors and cancer patients. Assay: immunoSEQ multiplex PCR; the TCRdb copy retains only in-frame clones and omits some. The sample lists about 77,000 clones, approximately 92% occurring once. The material sequenced was blood. The receptors originated from a woman aged 55-69 years in good health. Both conserved end residues are part of each CDR3. A D gene is named only where the DNA matches it firmly.

j_call v_call d_call cdr3_aa
TRBJ2-2 TRBV19 TRBD2 CATQRESGELFF
TRBJ2-3 TRBV6-2/TRBV6-3 TRBD2 CASSFLLAGGSSLTDTQYF
TRBJ2-1 TRBV7-2 . CASSITGTNYNEQFF
TRBJ1-4 TRBV5-1 . CASSFSAGDEKLFF
TRBJ2-7 TRBV28 . CASSQQKRLYF
TRBJ2-5 TRBV7-8 . CASSLAGVEKTQYF
TRBJ2-2 TRBV2 TRBD2 CASRSREGGGELFF
TRBJ1-1 TRBV6-5 . CASSHGTKAFF
TRBJ1-6 TRBV2 . CASSPGQNNSPLHF
TRBJ2-7 TRBV12-5 . CASGHGYEQYF
TRBJ2-1 TRBV7-8 . CASSPRATYNEQFF
TRBJ1-2 TRBV28 . CASTPDSTNYGYTF
TRBJ1-1 TRBV28 . CASTLSGGGTEAFF
TRBJ2-5 TRBV2 TRBD2 CASRGTSGIKGTQYF
TRBJ2-3 TRBV10-1 TRBD1 CASSETGASTDTQYF
TRBJ2-5 TRBV6-1 . CATQDHQETQYF
TRBJ2-5 TRBV7-2 TRBD2 CASSSPGLAGGKTQYF
TRBJ2-6 TRBV7-3 . CASSPSGRFPGANVLTF
TRBJ2-6 TRBV9 . CASSQQSSGANVLTF
TRBJ1-5 TRBV28 . CASTGTGQPQHF
TRBJ2-1 TRBV7-2 TRBD2 CASSLMTSGRDEQFF
TRBJ2-7 TRBV10-3 TRBD1 CAIAQTGVDYEQYF
TRBJ2-1 TRBV7-3 . CASSRTGTPGIEQFF
TRBJ2-1 TRBV6-5 . CASSYRGIGRNEQFF
TRBJ1-1 TRBV20-1 . CSASWTEAFF
TRBJ1-3 TRBV9 . CASSPSSGNTIYF
TRBJ2-7 TRBV11-2 . CASSFSTDTYEQYF
TRBJ1-5 TRBV5-1 TRBD1 CASSLGQGQPQHF
TRBJ1-5 TRBV5-6 TRBD1 CASTETGSNQPQHF
TRBJ2-1 TRBV30 . CAWSVQGSREQFF
TRBJ2-7 TRBV19 . CASSLDTGASLYEQYF
TRBJ2-4 TRBV7-9 TRBD2 CASSLSGSLDIQYF
TRBJ2-7 TRBV10-3 . CAISESRARNEQYF
TRBJ2-1 TRBV6-5 TRBD2 CASSPGWEGQNEQFF
TRBJ2-5 TRBV4-1 TRBD2 CASSLFFSGGGRPETQYF
TRBJ2-5 TRBV15 . CATSRDWETQYF
TRBJ1-5 TRBV10-2 . CASSELRQPQHF
TRBJ2-3 TRBV10-3 . CAISGAGGSTDTQYF
TRBJ2-7 TRBV5-1 TRBD2 CASSLGGGGYEQYF
TRBJ1-2 TRBV28 TRBD1 CASSYGQGADGYTF
TRBJ1-4 TRBV4-2 . CASSQDPQNNEKLFF
TRBJ2-1 TRBV5-6 TRBD2 CASSLETGGAYNEQFF
TRBJ1-5 TRBV28 . CASSLARYQPQHF
TRBJ2-3 TRBV29-1 . CSVLHRSLTDTQYF
TRBJ1-3 TRBV28 . CASTGGQPLSGNTIYF
TRBJ1-1 TRBV4-2 . CASSLIRDTDMNTEAFF
TRBJ2-7 TRBV30 TRBD1 CAWSVAKGAYEQYF
TRBJ1-2 TRBV15 . CATSMQVRFGYTF
TRBJ1-1 TRBV7-9 . CASSLRTVMNTEAFF
TRBJ1-1 TRBV6-6 . CASSYSGRNTEAFF
TRBJ2-1 TRBV29-1 . CSVEGGNEQFF
TRBJ1-3 TRBV11-2 . CASSLTWGDSGNTIYF
TRBJ2-7 TRBV4-2 . CASSQDRRTYEQYF